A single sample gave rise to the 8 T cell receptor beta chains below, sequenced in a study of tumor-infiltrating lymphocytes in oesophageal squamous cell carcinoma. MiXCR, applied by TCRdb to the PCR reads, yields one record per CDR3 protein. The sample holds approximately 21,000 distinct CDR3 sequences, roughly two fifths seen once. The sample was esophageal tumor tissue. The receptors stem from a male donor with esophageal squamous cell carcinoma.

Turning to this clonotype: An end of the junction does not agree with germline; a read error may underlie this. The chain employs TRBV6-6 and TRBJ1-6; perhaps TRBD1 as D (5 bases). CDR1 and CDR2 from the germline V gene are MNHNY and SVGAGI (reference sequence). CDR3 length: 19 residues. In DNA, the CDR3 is TGTGCCAGCAGTTACTCGGTGGGAAACAGGAATCCCTATAATTCACCCCTCCACTTC. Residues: CASSYSVGNRNPYNSPLHF.

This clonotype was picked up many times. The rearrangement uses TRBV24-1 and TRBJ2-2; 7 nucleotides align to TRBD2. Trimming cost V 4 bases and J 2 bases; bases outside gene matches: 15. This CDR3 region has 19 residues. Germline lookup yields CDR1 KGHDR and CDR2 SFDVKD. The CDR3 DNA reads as TGTGCCACCAGTGAGTTGACCCCCCCTAGCGGCCCTAACACCGGGGAGCTGTTTTTT. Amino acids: CATSELTPPSGPNTGELFF.

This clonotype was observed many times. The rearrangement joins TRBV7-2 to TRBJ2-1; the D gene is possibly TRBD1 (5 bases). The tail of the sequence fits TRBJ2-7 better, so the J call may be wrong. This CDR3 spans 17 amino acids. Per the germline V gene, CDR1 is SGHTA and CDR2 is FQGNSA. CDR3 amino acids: CASSFIRGNFLYNEQYF. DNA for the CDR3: TGTGCCAGCAGCTTTATTAGGGGCAACTTTCTATACAATGAGCAGTACTTC.

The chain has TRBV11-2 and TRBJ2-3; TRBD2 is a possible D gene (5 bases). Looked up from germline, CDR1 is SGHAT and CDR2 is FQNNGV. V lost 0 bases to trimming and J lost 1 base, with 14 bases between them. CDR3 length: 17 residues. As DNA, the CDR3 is TGTGCCAGCAGCTTAGACGGACTTCCGTGGGGCACAGATACGCAGTATTTT. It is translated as CASSLDGLPWGTDTQYF.

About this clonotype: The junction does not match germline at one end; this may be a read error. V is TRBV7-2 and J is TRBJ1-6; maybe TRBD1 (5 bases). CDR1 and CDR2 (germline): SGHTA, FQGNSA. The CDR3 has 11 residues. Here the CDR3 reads CASSVQVKQYF. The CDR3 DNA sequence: TGTGCCAGCAGCGTACAGGTAAAGCAGTACTTT.

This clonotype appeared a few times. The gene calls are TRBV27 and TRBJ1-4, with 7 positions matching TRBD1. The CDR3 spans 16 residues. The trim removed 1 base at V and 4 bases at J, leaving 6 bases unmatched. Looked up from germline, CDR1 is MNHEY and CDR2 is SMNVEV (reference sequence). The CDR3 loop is CASSLWARDSNEKLFF. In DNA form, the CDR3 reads TGTGCCAGCAGTTTATGGGCTCGGGACAGTAATGAAAAACTGTTTTTT.

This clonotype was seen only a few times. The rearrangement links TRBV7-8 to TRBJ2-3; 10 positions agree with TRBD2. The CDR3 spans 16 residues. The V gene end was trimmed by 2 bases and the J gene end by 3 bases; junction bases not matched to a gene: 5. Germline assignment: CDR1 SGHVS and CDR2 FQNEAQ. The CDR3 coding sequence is TGTGCCAGCAGCTTACAAGCGGGGGGGGGTACAGATACGCAGTATTTT. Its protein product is CASSLQAGGGTDTQYF.

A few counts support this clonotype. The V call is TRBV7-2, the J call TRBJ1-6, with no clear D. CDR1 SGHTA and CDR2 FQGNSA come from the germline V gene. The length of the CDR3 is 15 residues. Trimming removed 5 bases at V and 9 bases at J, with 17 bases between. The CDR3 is CASSDGTLPFSPLHF. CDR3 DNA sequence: TGTGCCAGCAGCGACGGAACTCTTCCTTTTTCACCCCTCCACTTT.